This TCR beta chain was captured by sequencing in a study of CD8 T cells in ankylosing spondylitis. This clonotype was observed at least ten times. Its target is not known. TCRdb reprocessed the 5' RACE reads with MiXCR, giving one entry per CDR3 protein. Here the sample spans 250,000 to 350,000 distinct CDR3 sequences, about a fifth being singletons. Study conclusions and caveats: A motif of 7 to 9 highly homologous TCR beta variants was seen as apparently characteristic of ankylosing spondylitis blood.

Germline V CDR1 and CDR2: SQVTM, ANQGSEA. The CDR3 covers 12 residues. Trimming cost V 7 bases and J 0 bases, with 9 bases left between them. The V and J genes are TRBV29-1 and TRBJ1-2; TRBD1 might be the D (5 bases). This clonotype was sampled from a female donor with ankylosing spondylitis or in good health (not recorded which). The sequenced material came from blood, either unsorted or a sorted T cell fraction (not recorded which). CDR3 nucleotides: TGCAGCGCCGGGACGGCTAACTATGGCTACACCTTC. Protein: CSAGTANYGYTF.